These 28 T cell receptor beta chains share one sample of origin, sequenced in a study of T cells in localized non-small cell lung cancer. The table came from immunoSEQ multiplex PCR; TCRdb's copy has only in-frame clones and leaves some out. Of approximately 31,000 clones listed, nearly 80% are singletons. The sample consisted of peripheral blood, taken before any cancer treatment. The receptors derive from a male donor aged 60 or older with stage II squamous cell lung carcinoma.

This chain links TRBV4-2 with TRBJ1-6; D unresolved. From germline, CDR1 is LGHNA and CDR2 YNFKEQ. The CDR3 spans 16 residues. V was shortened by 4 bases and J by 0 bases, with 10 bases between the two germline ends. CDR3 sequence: CASSRGLSSYNSPLHF. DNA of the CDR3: TGTGCCAGCAGCCGAGGGCTTAGCTCCTATAATTCACCCCTCCACTTT.

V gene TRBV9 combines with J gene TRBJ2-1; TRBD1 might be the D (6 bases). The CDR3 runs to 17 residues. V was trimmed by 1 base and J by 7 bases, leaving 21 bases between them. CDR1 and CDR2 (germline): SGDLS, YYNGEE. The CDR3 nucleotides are TGTGCCAGCAGCGTAAATTCGATAGGGGCAGGACAGAATGAGCAGTTCTTC. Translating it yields CASSVNSIGAGQNEQFF.

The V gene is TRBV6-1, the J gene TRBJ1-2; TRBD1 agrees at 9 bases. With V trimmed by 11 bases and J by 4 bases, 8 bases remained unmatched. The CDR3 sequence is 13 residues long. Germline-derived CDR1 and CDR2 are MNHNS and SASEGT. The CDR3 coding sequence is TGTGCCGCCGGGACAGGGCCCCGCTATGGCTACACCTTC. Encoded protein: CAAGTGPRYGYTF.

The CDR3 DNA sequence: TGTGCCAGCAGCAGGGGCCTAAACACCGGGGAGCTGTTTTTT. Translating it yields CASSRGLNTGELFF. The V call is TRBV5-8, the J call TRBJ2-2, with D perhaps TRBD1 (5 bases). From germline, CDR1 is SGHTS and CDR2 YDEGEE. The length of the CDR3 is 14 residues. The ends were cut back, 4 bases at V and 2 bases at J, with 9 bases in the middle.

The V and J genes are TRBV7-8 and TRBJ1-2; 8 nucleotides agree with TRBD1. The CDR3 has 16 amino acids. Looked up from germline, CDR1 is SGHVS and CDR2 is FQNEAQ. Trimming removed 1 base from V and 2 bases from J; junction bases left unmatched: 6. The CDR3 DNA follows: TGTGCCAGCAGCTTAGTGAGGACAGGGCCGAACTATGGCTACACCTTC. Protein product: CASSLVRTGPNYGYTF.

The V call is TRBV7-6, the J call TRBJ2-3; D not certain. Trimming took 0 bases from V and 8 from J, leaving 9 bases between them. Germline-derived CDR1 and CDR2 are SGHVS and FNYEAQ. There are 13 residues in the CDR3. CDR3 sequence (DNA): TGTGCCAGCAGCTTAGCAGAGCTAGGTACGCAGTATTTT. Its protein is CASSLAELGTQYF.

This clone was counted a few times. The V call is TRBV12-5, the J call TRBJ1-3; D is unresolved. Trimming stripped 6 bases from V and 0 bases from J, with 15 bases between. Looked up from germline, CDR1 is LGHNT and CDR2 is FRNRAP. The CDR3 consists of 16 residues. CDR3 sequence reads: CASGSPGSRSGNTIYF. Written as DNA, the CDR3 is TGTGCTAGTGGCTCCCCCGGCTCCCGCTCTGGAAACACCATATATTTT.

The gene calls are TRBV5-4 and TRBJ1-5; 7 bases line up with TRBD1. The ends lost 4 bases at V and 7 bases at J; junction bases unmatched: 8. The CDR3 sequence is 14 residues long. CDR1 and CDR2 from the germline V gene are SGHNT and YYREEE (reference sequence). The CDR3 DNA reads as TGTGCCAGCAGCGCCAGACAGGGTAGGCAGCCCCAGCATTTT. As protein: CASSARQGRQPQHF.

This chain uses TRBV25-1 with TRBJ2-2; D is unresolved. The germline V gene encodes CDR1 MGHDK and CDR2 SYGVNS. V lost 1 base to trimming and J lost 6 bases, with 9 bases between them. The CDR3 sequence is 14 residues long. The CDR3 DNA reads TGTGCCAGCAGTGAATCTCGATTTCCCGGGGAGCTGTTTTTT. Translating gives CASSESRFPGELFF.

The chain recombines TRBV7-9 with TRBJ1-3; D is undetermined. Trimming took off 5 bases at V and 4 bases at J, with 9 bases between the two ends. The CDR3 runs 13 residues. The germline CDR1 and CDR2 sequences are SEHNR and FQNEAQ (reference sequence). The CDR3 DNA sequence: TGTGCCAGCAGCCCTGAACACGGAAACACCATATATTTT. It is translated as CASSPEHGNTIYF. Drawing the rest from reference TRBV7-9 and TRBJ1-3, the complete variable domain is DTGVSQNPRHKITKRGQNVTFRCDPISEHNRLYWYRQTLGQGPEFLTYFQNEAQLEKSRLLSDRFSAERPKGSFSTLEIQRTEQGDSAMYLCASSPEHGNTIYFGEGSWLTVV.

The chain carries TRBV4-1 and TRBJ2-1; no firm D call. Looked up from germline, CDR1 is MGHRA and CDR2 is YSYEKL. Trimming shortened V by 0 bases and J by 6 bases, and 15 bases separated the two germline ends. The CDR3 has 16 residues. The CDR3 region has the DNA TGCGCCAGCAGCCAAGACCCACCCCCCTACTCCAATGAGCAGTTCTTC. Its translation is CASSQDPPPYSNEQFF.

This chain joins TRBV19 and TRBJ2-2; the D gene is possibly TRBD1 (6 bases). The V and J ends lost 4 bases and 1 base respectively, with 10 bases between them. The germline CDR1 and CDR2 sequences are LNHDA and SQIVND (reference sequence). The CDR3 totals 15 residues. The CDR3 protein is CASSTGVWNTGELFF. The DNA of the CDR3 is TGTGCCAGTAGTACAGGGGTTTGGAACACCGGGGAGCTGTTTTTT.

CDR3 in DNA: TGTGCCAGCAGTAGGTTAAGTTCAAACACTGAAGCTTTCTTT. This sequence encodes CASSRLSSNTEAFF. This chain joins TRBV27 and TRBJ1-1; D uncertain. The germline V gene encodes CDR1 MNHEY and CDR2 SMNVEV (reference sequence). The CDR3 sequence is 14 residues long. V gave up 5 bases and J gave up 2 bases, with 12 bases separating them.

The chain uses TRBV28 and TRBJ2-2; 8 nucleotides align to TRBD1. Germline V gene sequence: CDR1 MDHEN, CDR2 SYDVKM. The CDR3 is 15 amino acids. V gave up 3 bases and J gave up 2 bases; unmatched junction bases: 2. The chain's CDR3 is CASSFAGGNTGELFF. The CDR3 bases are TGTGCCAGCAGTTTTGCAGGGGGCAACACCGGGGAGCTGTTTTTT.

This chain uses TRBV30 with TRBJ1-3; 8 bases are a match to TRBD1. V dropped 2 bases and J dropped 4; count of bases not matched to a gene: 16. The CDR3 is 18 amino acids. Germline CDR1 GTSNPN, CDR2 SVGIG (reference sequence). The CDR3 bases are TGTGCCTGGAGTCCCTATTCTTCACTGACAGGGGCCGGAAACACCATATATTTT. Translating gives CAWSPYSSLTGAGNTIYF.

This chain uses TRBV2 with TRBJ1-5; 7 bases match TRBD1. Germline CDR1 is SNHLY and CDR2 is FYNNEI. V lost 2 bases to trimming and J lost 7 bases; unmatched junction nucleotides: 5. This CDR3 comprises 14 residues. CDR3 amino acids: CASSEQGGDQPQHF. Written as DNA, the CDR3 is TGTGCCAGCAGTGAACAGGGGGGGGACCAGCCCCAGCATTTT.

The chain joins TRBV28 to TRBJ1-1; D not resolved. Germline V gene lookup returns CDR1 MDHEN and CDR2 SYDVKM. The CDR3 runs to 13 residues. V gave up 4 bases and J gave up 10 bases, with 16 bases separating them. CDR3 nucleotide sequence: TGTGCCAGCAGTTCCCGGACCGGGGTTGGAGCTTTCTTT. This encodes CASSSRTGVGAFF.

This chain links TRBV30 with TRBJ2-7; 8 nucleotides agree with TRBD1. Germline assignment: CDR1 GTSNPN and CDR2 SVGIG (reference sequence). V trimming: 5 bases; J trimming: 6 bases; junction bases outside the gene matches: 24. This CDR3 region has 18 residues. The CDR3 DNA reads TGTGCCTGGTTTAATATCACAGGGGGATTTTACACCGGGGGCGAGCAGTACTTC. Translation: CAWFNITGGFYTGGEQYF.

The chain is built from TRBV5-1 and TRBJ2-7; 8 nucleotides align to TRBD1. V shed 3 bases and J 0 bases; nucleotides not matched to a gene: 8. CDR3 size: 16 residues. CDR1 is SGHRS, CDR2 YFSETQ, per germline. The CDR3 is CASSYEGQASSYEQYF. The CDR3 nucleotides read TGCGCCAGCAGCTATGAGGGACAGGCAAGCTCCTACGAGCAGTACTTC.

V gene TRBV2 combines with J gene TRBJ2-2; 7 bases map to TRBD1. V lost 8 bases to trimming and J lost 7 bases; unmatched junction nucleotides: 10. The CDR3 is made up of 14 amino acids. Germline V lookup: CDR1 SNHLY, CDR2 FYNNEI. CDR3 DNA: TGTGCCAGCTTGGTAGACAGGGTTAACGGGGAGCTGTTTTTT. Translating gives CASLVDRVNGELFF.

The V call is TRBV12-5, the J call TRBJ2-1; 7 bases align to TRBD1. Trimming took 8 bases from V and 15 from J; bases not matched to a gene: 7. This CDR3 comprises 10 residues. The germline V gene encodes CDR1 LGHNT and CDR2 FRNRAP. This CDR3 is CASMGQRGFF. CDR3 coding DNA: TGTGCTAGTATGGGACAGCGCGGGTTCTTC.

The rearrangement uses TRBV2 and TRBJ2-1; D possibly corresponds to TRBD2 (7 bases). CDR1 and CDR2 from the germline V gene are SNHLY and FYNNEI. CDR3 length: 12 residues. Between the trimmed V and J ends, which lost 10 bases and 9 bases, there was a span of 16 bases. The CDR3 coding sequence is TGTGCCAAGGGGGGGGCCCCGGGTGAGCAGTTCTTC. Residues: CAKGGAPGEQFF.

CDR3 nucleotides: TGTGCCAGCAGCTTGAAGGGGGCGCTTGCAGATACGCAGTATTTT. Its translation: CASSLKGALADTQYF. The rearrangement uses TRBV5-4 and TRBJ2-3; 7 positions agree with TRBD1. The CDR3 is 15 residues long. V was pared by 1 base and J by 4 bases, with 6 bases of the junction left unmatched. The germline V gene encodes CDR1 SGHNT and CDR2 YYREEE (reference sequence).

The DNA for the CDR3 is TGTGCCAGCAGGCCAGGGGGATCCAGCTATGGCTACACCTTC. This codes for CASRPGGSSYGYTF. J is TRBJ1-2 and V is TRBV6-5; 7 nucleotides agree with TRBD1. This CDR3 is 14 amino acids long. The V gene end was trimmed by 6 bases and the J gene end by 4 bases; junction bases not matched to a gene: 8. Germline-derived CDR1 and CDR2 are MNHEY and SVGAGI.

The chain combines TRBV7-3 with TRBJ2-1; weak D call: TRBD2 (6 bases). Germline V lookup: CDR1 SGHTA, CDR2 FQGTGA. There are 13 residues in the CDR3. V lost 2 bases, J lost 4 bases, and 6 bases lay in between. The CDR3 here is CASSLREYNEQFF. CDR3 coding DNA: TGTGCCAGCAGCTTACGGGAGTACAATGAGCAGTTCTTC.

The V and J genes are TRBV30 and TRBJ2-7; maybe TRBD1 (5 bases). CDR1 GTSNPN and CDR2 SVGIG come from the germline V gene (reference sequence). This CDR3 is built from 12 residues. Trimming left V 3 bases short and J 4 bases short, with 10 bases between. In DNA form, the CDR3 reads TGTGCCTGGAGCGGACAAGGGTACGAGCAGTACTTC. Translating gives CAWSGQGYEQYF.

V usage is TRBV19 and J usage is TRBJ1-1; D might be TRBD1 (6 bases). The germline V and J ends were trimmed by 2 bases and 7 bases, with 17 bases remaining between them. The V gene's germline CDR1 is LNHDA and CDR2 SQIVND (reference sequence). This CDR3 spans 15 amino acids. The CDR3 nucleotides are TGTGCCAGTAGTATACAGGGGACTTTTAGAGGTGAAGCTTTCTTT. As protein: CASSIQGTFRGEAFF. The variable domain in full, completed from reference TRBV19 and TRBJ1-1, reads DGGITQSPKYLFRKEGQNVTLSCEQNLNHDAMYWYRQDPGQGLRLIYYSQIVNDFQKGDIAEGYSVSREKKESFPLTVTSAQKNPTAFYLCASSIQGTFRGEAFFGQGTRLTVV.

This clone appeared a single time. Here the CDR3 DNA reads TGTGCCAGCAGTTATAGGAGTACGCCCCAGCATTTT. This codes for CASSYRSTPQHF. The V and J genes are TRBV6-6 and TRBJ1-5; D is unresolved. This CDR3 is built from 12 residues. CDR1 and CDR2 from the germline V gene are MNHNY and SVGAGI (reference sequence). The V gene lost 3 bases and the J gene lost 9 bases, with 9 bases spanning the gap.